This TCR beta chain stems from a study of T-cell memory formation after mild COVID-19. Study context: Clusters of TCRs were largely donor specific. Study outcomes and limitations: A subset of responding clones appeared in pre-infection memory, suggesting cross-reactive memory joined. Later expanders leaned toward CD4+, whereas clones contracting from day 15 to 85 were balanced CD4/CD8.

The sample holds many counts of this clonotype. What it recognizes is unknown. The trim removed 6 bases at V and 0 bases at J, leaving 5 bases unmatched. CDR1 SGHTA and CDR2 FQGTGA come from the germline V gene. The CDR3 is 15 amino acids. TCR alpha and TCR beta cDNA libraries with sample barcodes and UMIs came from 5'RACE using constant-segment primers. TCRdb passed the 5' RACE reads through MiXCR, listing each CDR3 protein once. Of roughly 200,000 distinct CDR3 sequences in the sample, about 9.2% were seen once. The source material was PBMCs or a T cell subset sorted from them (not recorded which). The sequence was collected from a man between 18 and 35 years old who had mild COVID-19 (a few samples of this study predate the infection). Cell type and time point are not known. The chain combines TRBV7-3 with TRBJ2-1, with TRBD1 matching 7 bases. The CDR3: CASSPDRDSYNEQFF. The CDR3 nucleotides read TGTGCCAGCAGTCCCGACAGGGACTCCTACAATGAGCAGTTCTTC.